One sample yielded the 10 T cell receptor beta chains listed below, sequenced in a study of T-cell reconstitution after alpha-beta-depleted transplantation in children. TCRbeta library construction was performed incorporating unique molecular identifiers. TCRdb independently ran MiXCR on the PCR reads; one entry per CDR3 protein. The sample contains some 16,000 distinct CDR3 sequences, around 4.9% of which appear only once. The sequencing here drew on PBMCs, taken before TCRalphabeta/CD19-depleted stem cell transplant. Receptors originate from a boy younger than 18 with acute lymphoblastic leukemia, due to receive a stem cell transplant.

This clonotype was found many times. The chain carries TRBV5-5 and TRBJ1-4; D not certain. Germline values: CDR1 SGHKS, CDR2 YYEKEE (reference sequence). Trimming stripped 1 base from V and 3 bases from J, with 13 bases between. The length of the CDR3 is 16 residues. The CDR3 sequence is CASSLLGLAANEKLFF. The CDR3, as DNA: TGTGCCAGCAGCTTGTTAGGGCTTGCCGCTAATGAAAAACTGTTTTTT.

This clonotype was recorded at least ten times. This chain uses TRBV2 with TRBJ2-1; 11 bases are shared with TRBD2. The CDR3 has 17 residues. J gave up 4 bases and V 0 bases, and 5 bases lay outside the gene matches. The germline gives CDR1 SNHLY, CDR2 FYNNEI. The CDR3 DNA reads TGTGCCAGCAGTGAAGCGCTTCTAGCGGGAGGTTACAATGAGCAGTTCTTC. It translates to CASSEALLAGGYNEQFF.

Ten or more counts support this clonotype. The chain has TRBV7-9 and TRBJ2-3; 7 nucleotides line up with TRBD2. Germline CDR1 reads SEHNR; CDR2 reads FQNEAQ (reference sequence). The length of the CDR3 is 15 residues. V lost 4 bases and J lost 3; bases outside the gene matches: 7. CDR3 bases: TGTGCCAGCAGCTATCCAGCGGGATTAACAGATACGCAGTATTTT. Protein sequence: CASSYPAGLTDTQYF.

This clonotype has at least ten counts. The chain recombines TRBV6-2 or TRBV6-3 with TRBJ2-4, with TRBD2 matching 8 bases. Germline V lookup: CDR1 MNHEY, CDR2 SVGEGT. The CDR3 is 14 residues long. Germline trimming cut 7 bases from V and 2 bases from J; bases unmatched to any gene: 4. The CDR3 reads CASNGLAPKNIQYF. In DNA, the CDR3 is TGTGCCAGCAATGGACTAGCCCCCAAAAACATTCAGTACTTC.

This clonotype was recorded many times. The V and J genes are TRBV7-2 and TRBJ2-2, with 7 nucleotides matching TRBD1. The germline V gene has CDR1 SGHTA and CDR2 FQGNSA. The CDR3 runs 15 residues. The V segment lost 7 bases and the J segment 4 bases; nucleotides outside the gene matches: 9. The CDR3 here is CASTTGGQTTGELFF. Here the CDR3 DNA reads TGTGCCAGCACCACTGGGGGACAGACCACCGGGGAGCTGTTTTTT.

In this sample, this clonotype turned up many times. This chain connects TRBV5-1 to TRBJ1-1; maybe TRBD1 (5 bases). The V gene's germline CDR1 is SGHRS and CDR2 YFSETQ. This CDR3 is 13 amino acids long. Trimming took 4 bases from V and 2 from J, leaving 9 bases between them. CDR3 coding DNA: TGCGCCAGCAGCCACGGGGCCAACACTGAAGCTTTCTTT. It specifies CASSHGANTEAFF.

In its sample, this clonotype was seen many times. The chain links TRBV20-1 to TRBJ2-1; TRBD1 is a possible D gene (5 bases). V was trimmed by 0 bases and J by 9 bases, leaving 15 bases between them. The CDR3 runs 14 residues. Germline V gives CDR1 DFQATT, CDR2 SNEGSKA (reference sequence). The DNA of the CDR3 is TGCAGTGCTAGAGAGGAACCCAGGGCCCTTGAGCAGTTCTTC. Translation gives CSAREEPRALEQFF.

This CDR3 reads CASSPRNEGKLFF. Written as DNA, the CDR3 is TGTGCCAGCTCACCACGTAATGAGGGAAAACTGTTTTTT. The V and J genes are TRBV18 and TRBJ1-4; D remains ambiguous. Germline V gene data show CDR1 as KGHSH and CDR2 as LQKENI. CDR3 size: 13 residues. Trimming shortened V by 1 base and J by 10 bases, and 10 bases separated the two germline ends.

This clonotype was picked up many times. The V gene is TRBV27, the J gene TRBJ2-1; D may be TRBD1 (6 bases). CDR1 MNHEY and CDR2 SMNVEV come from the germline V gene (reference sequence). Trimming left V 10 bases short and J 2 bases short, with 21 bases between. This CDR3 is 16 amino acids long. The CDR3 protein is CATPTNYRAAYNEQFF. Here the CDR3 DNA reads TGTGCCACCCCAACGAATTACAGGGCAGCCTACAATGAGCAGTTCTTC.

This clonotype has a handful of counts. The rearrangement uses TRBV29-1 and TRBJ2-7, with 11 bases identical to TRBD1. This CDR3 comprises 14 residues. Looked up from germline, CDR1 is SQVTM and CDR2 is ANQGSEA. V dropped 6 bases and J dropped 6; count of bases not matched to a gene: 10. The CDR3 sequence: CSVRSGQGASEQYF. In DNA, the CDR3 is TGCAGCGTCAGGTCCGGACAGGGGGCCTCCGAGCAGTACTTC.